One and the same sample provided the 13 T cell receptor beta chains below, sequenced in a study of cytomegalovirus exposure and HLA in healthy donors. The PCR ran on 60 Vbeta and 13 Jbeta primers. Libraries were prepared by immunoSEQ multiplex PCR; TCRdb keeps only in-frame clonotypes and omits some of them. The data hold tens of thousands of clones, with around 79% observed a single time. The sample consisted of PBMCs. These receptors all stem from a young man in good health and CMV-seropositive.

The chain uses TRBV4-1 and TRBJ2-3; D call uncertain. The ends were cut back, 6 bases at V and 6 bases at J, with 7 bases in the middle. The CDR3 is 11 residues long. The germline V gene encodes CDR1 MGHRA and CDR2 YSYEKL. The CDR3 nucleotides are TGCGCCAGCAGACTTTTGGATACGCAGTATTTT. Protein product: CASRLLDTQYF.

The chain employs TRBV28 and TRBJ1-1, with 10 bases fitting TRBD1. With 8 bases clipped from V and 5 bases from J, the junction kept 8 bases outside the gene matches. This CDR3 region has 14 residues. The germline V gene encodes CDR1 MDHEN and CDR2 SYDVKM. The CDR3 protein is CASGHPGQGTEAFF. Written as DNA, the CDR3 is TGTGCCAGCGGCCATCCGGGACAGGGGACTGAAGCTTTCTTT.

The V call is TRBV29-1, the J call TRBJ2-5, with TRBD2 as a possible D gene (6 bases). The CDR3 is made up of 13 amino acids. The V end lost 8 bases, the J end lost 2 bases, and 15 bases lay between the germline ends. Germline V gene data show CDR1 as SQVTM and CDR2 as ANQGSEA. CDR3 sequence reads: CSFRRDLQETQYF. The CDR3 nucleotides read TGCAGCTTCCGCCGGGACTTACAAGAGACCCAGTACTTC.

The chain recombines TRBV5-1 with TRBJ2-1; 12 bases map to TRBD2. Per germline, CDR1 SGHRS and CDR2 YFSETQ. V was clipped by 0 bases and J by 12 bases; unmatched bases: 4. The CDR3 consists of 14 residues. The CDR3 nucleotides are TGCGCCAGCAGCTTGGACCGGACTAGCGGGACGCAGTTCTTC. Residues: CASSLDRTSGTQFF.

The chain couples TRBV19 to TRBJ2-2, with TRBD2 matching over 8 bases. Trimming cost V 6 bases and J 6 bases; bases outside gene matches: 6. From germline, CDR1 is LNHDA and CDR2 SQIVND (reference sequence). This CDR3 spans 14 amino acids. The CDR3 DNA sequence: TGTGCCAGTAGACTCCCGGGAGGGCCCGGGGAGCTGTTTTTT. Translation gives CASRLPGGPGELFF.

The chain links TRBV11-2 to TRBJ2-2; TRBD1 aligns across 10 bases. The germline V gene has CDR1 SGHAT and CDR2 FQNNGV. V trimming: 5 bases; J trimming: 6 bases; junction bases outside the gene matches: 6. This CDR3 contains 15 residues. The DNA of the CDR3 is TGTGCCAGCAGCCTGGGACAGGGGCGGTCCGGGGAGCTGTTTTTT. The encoded protein is CASSLGQGRSGELFF.

The chain employs TRBV28 and TRBJ1-1; TRBD1 matches at 7 bases. The germline V gene has CDR1 MDHEN and CDR2 SYDVKM. There are 13 residues in the CDR3. Trimming at V came to 8 bases and at J to 4 bases, leaving 7 bases not matched to a gene. This CDR3 is CASGPGGSTEAFF. As DNA, the CDR3 is TGTGCCAGCGGACCAGGGGGAAGCACTGAAGCTTTCTTT.

This rearrangement joins TRBV29-1 to TRBJ1-1; D is unresolved. The V gene's germline CDR1 is SQVTM and CDR2 ANQGSEA. Trimming took 6 bases from V and 4 from J, leaving 15 bases between them. This CDR3 is built from 13 residues. CDR3 sequence: CSVTLAGRTEAFF. In DNA, the CDR3 is TGCAGCGTCACGTTGGCGGGTCGCACTGAAGCTTTCTTT.

V is TRBV29-1 and J is TRBJ1-1; D possibly corresponds to TRBD1 (5 bases). The ends were cut back, 7 bases at V and 0 bases at J, with 9 bases in the middle. CDR3 length equals 12 residues. Germline V gives CDR1 SQVTM, CDR2 ANQGSEA. The CDR3 spells CSARRVNTEAFF. The DNA of the CDR3 is TGCAGCGCCCGCAGGGTGAACACTGAAGCTTTCTTT.

In this sample, this clone turned up a few times. This rearrangement joins TRBV6-1 to TRBJ2-5; D gene unclear. V was shortened by 4 bases and J by 4 bases, with 4 bases between the two germline ends. The CDR3 is 11 residues long. CDR1 and CDR2 (germline): MNHNS, SASEGT. CDR3 DNA sequence: TGTGCCAGCAGTGCAGGAGAGACCCAGTACTTC. It yields the protein CASSAGETQYF.

This clone was detected once. V gene TRBV15 combines with J gene TRBJ2-1; no definite D call. Trimming stripped 3 bases from V and 10 bases from J, with 10 bases between. The CDR3 has 12 amino acids. Germline-derived CDR1 and CDR2 are LNHNV and YYDKDF (reference sequence). CDR3 nucleotides: TGTGCCACCAGCAGGCTGAGCACCGAGCAGTTCTTC. Its protein is CATSRLSTEQFF.

The rearrangement uses TRBV7-9 and TRBJ2-5; 9 positions agree with TRBD1. After removal of 5 bases from V and 5 bases from J, the junction contained 6 bases not matched to a gene. The CDR3 spans 14 residues. CDR1 and CDR2 from the germline V gene are SEHNR and FQNEAQ (reference sequence). As DNA, the CDR3 is TGTGCCAGCAGCCAACAGGGGGCGGGTGAGACCCAGTACTTC. The encoded protein is CASSQQGAGETQYF.

This rearrangement joins TRBV9 to TRBJ2-3; D remains ambiguous. CDR1 is SGDLS, CDR2 YYNGEE, per germline. With 3 bases removed from V and 6 bases from J, the gap between germline ends came to 8 bases. The CDR3 is 12 amino acids. CDR3 protein: CASSERWDTQYF. In nucleotides, the CDR3 is TGTGCCAGCAGCGAGAGGTGGGATACGCAGTATTTT.